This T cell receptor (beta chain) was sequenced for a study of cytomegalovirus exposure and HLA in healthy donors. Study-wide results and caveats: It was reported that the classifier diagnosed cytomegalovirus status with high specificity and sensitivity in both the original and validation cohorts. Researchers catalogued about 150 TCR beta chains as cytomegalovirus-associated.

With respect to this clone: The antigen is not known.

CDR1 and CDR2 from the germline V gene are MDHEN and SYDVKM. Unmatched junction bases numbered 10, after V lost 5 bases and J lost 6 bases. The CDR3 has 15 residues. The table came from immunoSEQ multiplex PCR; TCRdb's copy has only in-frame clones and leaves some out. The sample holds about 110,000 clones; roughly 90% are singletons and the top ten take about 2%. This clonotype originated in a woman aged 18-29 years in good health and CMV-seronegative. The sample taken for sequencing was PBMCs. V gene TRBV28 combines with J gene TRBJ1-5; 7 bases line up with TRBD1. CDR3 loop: CASSADREVRQPQHF. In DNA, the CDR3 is TGTGCCAGCAGTGCCGACAGGGAGGTCCGTCAGCCCCAGCATTTT.